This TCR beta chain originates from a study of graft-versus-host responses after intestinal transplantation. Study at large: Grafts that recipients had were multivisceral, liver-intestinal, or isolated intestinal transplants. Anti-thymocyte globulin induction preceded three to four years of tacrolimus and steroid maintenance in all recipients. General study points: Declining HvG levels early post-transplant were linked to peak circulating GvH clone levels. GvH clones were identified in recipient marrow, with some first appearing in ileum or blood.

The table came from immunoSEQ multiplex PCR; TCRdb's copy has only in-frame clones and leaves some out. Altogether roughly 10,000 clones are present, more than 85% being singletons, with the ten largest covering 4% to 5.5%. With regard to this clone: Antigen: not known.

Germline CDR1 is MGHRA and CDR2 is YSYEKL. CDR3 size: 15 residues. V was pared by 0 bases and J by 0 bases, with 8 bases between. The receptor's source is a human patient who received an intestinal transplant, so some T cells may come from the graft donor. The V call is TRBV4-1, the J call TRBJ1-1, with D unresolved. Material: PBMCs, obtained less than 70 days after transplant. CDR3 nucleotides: TGCGCCAGCAGCCAAGACGGACGGATGAACACTGAAGCTTTCTTT. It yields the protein CASSQDGRMNTEAFF.